These 29 T cell receptor beta chains were sequenced from one sample in a study of shared clonotypes between healthy human individuals. Sequencing was performed with immunoSEQ multiplex PCR; in TCRdb, only in-frame clones are kept and a portion is missing. The profile shows about 960,000 clones, about 80% of them singletons. Source material: memory CD4+ T cells sorted from blood. Specified subset: CD45RA-negative fraction. All receptors derive from a man between 18 and 29 years old in good health.

The chain uses TRBV5-6 and TRBJ2-4, with TRBD2 matching over 12 bases. Germline V lookup: CDR1 SGHDT, CDR2 YYEEEE. The CDR3 totals 13 residues. V shed 1 base and J 13 bases; nucleotides not matched to a gene: 3. CDR3 sequence: CASSLYLAGGQYF. The DNA of the CDR3 is TGTGCCAGCAGCTTGTATCTAGCGGGAGGGCAGTACTTC.

The table lists this clone with a few counts. V usage is TRBV11-2 and J usage is TRBJ2-2; 10 bases map to TRBD1. Trimming removed 5 bases from V and 4 bases from J; junction bases left unmatched: 7. The CDR3 spans 16 residues. CDR1 SGHAT and CDR2 FQNNGV come from the germline V gene. The CDR3 nucleotides read TGTGCCAGCAGCGCCCGGACAGGGGGGCCCACCGGGGAGCTGTTTTTT. It encodes CASSARTGGPTGELFF. Full variable domain (remainder filled in from reference TRBV11-2 and TRBJ2-2): EAGVAQSPRYKIIEKRQSVAFWCNPISGHATLYWYQQILGQGPKLLIQFQNNGVVDDSQLPKDRFSAERLKGVDSTLKIQPAKLEDSAVYLCASSARTGGPTGELFFGEGSRLTVL.

The CDR3 sequence is CASRADRGPYEQYF. The CDR3 DNA reads TGTGCCAGTAGGGCGGACAGGGGGCCCTACGAGCAGTACTTC. The chain links TRBV28 to TRBJ2-7, with 11 bases matching TRBD1. The trim removed 9 bases at V and 2 bases at J, leaving 6 bases unmatched. Germline V gene lookup returns CDR1 MDHEN and CDR2 SYDVKM. This CDR3 is 14 amino acids long.

This clone was observed a few times. The gene calls are TRBV18 and TRBJ1-1; D remains ambiguous. CDR1 is KGHSH, CDR2 LQKENI, per germline. The V end lost 3 bases, the J end lost 9 bases, and 11 bases lay between the germline ends. CDR3 length: 12 amino acids. The CDR3 region has the DNA TGTGCCAGCTCACCCCCGGAGAGGAAAGCTTTCTTT. This sequence encodes CASSPPERKAFF.

Turning to this clone: The same CDR3 can be traced to other DNA sequences in this sample. The DNA of the CDR3 is TGTGCCTGGACTGGACGGGAGACCCAGTACTTC. Translated: CAWTGRETQYF. The chain links TRBV30 to TRBJ2-5, with unresolved D. Germline loops: CDR1 GTSNPN, CDR2 SVGIG (reference sequence). The V and J ends lost 4 bases and 5 bases respectively, with 8 bases between them. This CDR3 contains 11 residues. The whole variable domain, remainder taken from reference TRBV30 and TRBJ2-5, is SQTIHQWPATLVQPVGSPLSLECTVEGTSNPNLYWYRQAAGRGLQLLFYSVGIGQISSEVPQNLSASRPQDRQFILSSKKLLLSDSGFYLCAWTGRETQYFGPGTRLLVL.

This clone was seen a handful of times. This chain links TRBV6-1 with TRBJ2-7, with D perhaps TRBD2 (6 bases). Germline V gives CDR1 MNHNS, CDR2 SASEGT. Trimming cost V 4 bases and J 3 bases, with 16 bases left between them. The CDR3 is 15 amino acids. For the CDR3, the DNA is TGTGCCAGCAGTGTTAGCGGCAGGCTCTTCTACGAGCAGTACTTC. This translates into CASSVSGRLFYEQYF.

The gene calls are TRBV11-1 and TRBJ1-1; D gene unclear. Trimming cost V 2 bases and J 0 bases, with 7 bases left between them. Germline CDR1 SGHAT, CDR2 FQDESV (reference sequence). The CDR3 runs to 14 residues. The CDR3 DNA follows: TGTGCCAGCAGCTTAAATCGGTTGAACACTGAAGCTTTCTTT. Amino acids: CASSLNRLNTEAFF. Complete variable domain (other parts from reference TRBV11-1 and TRBJ1-1): EAEVAQSPRYKITEKSQAVAFWCDPISGHATLYWYRQILGQGPELLVQFQDESVVDDSQLPKDRFSAERLKGVDSTLKIQPAELGDSAMYLCASSLNRLNTEAFFGQGTRLTVV.

This clone was seen more than once but under ten times. The rearrangement joins TRBV15 to TRBJ1-3; no reliable D call. In germline, CDR1 is LNHNV, CDR2 YYDKDF (reference sequence). The length of the CDR3 is 20 residues. Trimming cost V 0 bases and J 0 bases, with 21 bases left between them. The DNA for the CDR3 is TGTGCCACCAGCAGAGATCGACCCGTGGGTTCATTGATCTCTGGAAACACCATATATTTT. This sequence encodes CATSRDRPVGSLISGNTIYF.

This rearrangement joins TRBV6-6 to TRBJ1-1; D remains ambiguous. Trimming pared 5 bases from V and 0 bases from J, leaving 13 bases between. The germline V gene encodes CDR1 MNHNY and CDR2 SVGAGI (reference sequence). The CDR3 consists of 15 residues. CDR3 sequence: CASSPLTPLNTEAFF. The CDR3 DNA sequence: TGTGCCAGCAGTCCCCTGACGCCTTTGAACACTGAAGCTTTCTTT.

The rearrangement uses TRBV4-1 and TRBJ1-3; D is uncertain. The germline V and J ends were trimmed by 1 base and 4 bases, with 14 bases remaining between them. In germline, CDR1 is MGHRA, CDR2 YSYEKL. This CDR3 has 16 residues. The CDR3 reads CASSQGREQLGNTIYF. In DNA form, the CDR3 reads TGCGCCAGCAGCCAAGGAAGGGAGCAGTTGGGAAACACCATATATTTT.

Worth noting for this clone: This sample includes further DNA sequences coding for the same CDR3. The chain links TRBV28 to TRBJ1-3, with 7 bases identical to TRBD1. The germline V gene encodes CDR1 MDHEN and CDR2 SYDVKM. The CDR3 extends over 15 amino acids. J lost 0 bases, V lost 4 bases, and 3 bases had no gene match. The CDR3 DNA reads TGTGCCAGCAGTTCAGGGGGAAGCTCTGGAAACACCATATATTTT. This sequence encodes CASSSGGSSGNTIYF. Complete variable domain (other parts from reference TRBV28 and TRBJ1-3): DVKVTQSSRYLVKRTGEKVFLECVQDMDHENMFWYRQDPGLGLRLIYFSYDVKMKEKGDIPEGYSVSREKKERFSLILESASTNQTSMYLCASSSGGSSGNTIYFGEGSWLTVV.

The CDR3 here is CASSLTDSAQYF. As DNA, the CDR3 is TGCGCCAGCAGCTTGACGGACTCAGCCCAGTACTTC. The chain uses TRBV5-1 and TRBJ2-5; D is perhaps TRBD2 (5 bases). CDR1 and CDR2 from the germline V gene are SGHRS and YFSETQ. This CDR3 comprises 12 residues. V was trimmed by 1 base and J by 9 bases, leaving 10 bases between them. Combining the CDR3 with reference TRBV5-1 and TRBJ2-5 gives the whole variable domain KAGVTQTPRYLIKTRGQQVTLSCSPISGHRSVSWYQQTPGQGLQFLFEYFSETQRNKGNFPGRFSGRQFSNSRSEMNVSTLELGDSALYLCASSLTDSAQYFGPGTRLLVL.

The chain combines TRBV27 with TRBJ2-3; the D gene is possibly TRBD2 (5 bases). The CDR3 is 14 residues long. V lost 2 bases and J lost 6, with 12 bases in between. Germline lookup yields CDR1 MNHEY and CDR2 SMNVEV (reference sequence). The CDR3 coding sequence is TGTGCCAGCAGTTTAGGGAGAGGGCGGGATACGCAGTATTTT. It encodes CASSLGRGRDTQYF.

For this clone: Other DNA sequences in this specimen translate into the identical CDR3. CDR3 nucleotides: TGCGCCAGCAGCTTGGTGGGTAGCAGTTACGAGCAGTACTTC. This gives the protein CASSLVGSSYEQYF. The chain carries TRBV5-1 and TRBJ2-7; D gene ambiguous. The length of the CDR3 is 14 residues. Germline-derived CDR1 and CDR2 are SGHRS and YFSETQ. V was clipped by 0 bases and J by 4 bases, with 11 bases between them.

The V and J genes are TRBV5-1 and TRBJ2-3, with D perhaps matching TRBD2 (6 bases). The CDR3 has 15 residues. Trimming took 0 bases from V and 5 from J, leaving 13 bases between them. Germline V gene lookup returns CDR1 SGHRS and CDR2 YFSETQ. CDR3 DNA sequence: TGCGCCAGCAGCTTGGTTGGAGGGGTCGGAGATACGCAGTATTTT. It codes for CASSLVGGVGDTQYF.

This clone was observed a single time. The chain recombines TRBV28 with TRBJ2-5, with TRBD2 as a possible D gene (6 bases). The V gene lost 5 bases and the J gene lost 1 base, with 11 bases spanning the gap. The CDR3 has 14 residues. Germline CDR1 is MDHEN and CDR2 is SYDVKM. The CDR3: CASSQTRLQETQYF. CDR3 sequence (DNA): TGTGCCAGCAGTCAGACTAGACTCCAAGAGACCCAGTACTTC.

V is TRBV27 and J is TRBJ2-1, with D uncertain. The germline gives CDR1 MNHEY, CDR2 SMNVEV (reference sequence). The V end was cut by 1 base, the J end by 0 bases, with 10 bases between. This CDR3 region has 16 residues. This CDR3 reads CASSLWPPSSYNEQFF. In nucleotides, the CDR3 is TGTGCCAGCAGTTTATGGCCCCCGAGCTCCTACAATGAGCAGTTCTTC.

This rearrangement joins TRBV29-1 to TRBJ1-4; TRBD1 might be the D (5 bases). This CDR3 comprises 13 residues. Trimming removed 7 bases at V and 7 bases at J, with 16 bases between. Germline assignment: CDR1 SQVTM and CDR2 ANQGSEA. CDR3 residues: CSAFWGVGEKLFF. CDR3 nucleotides: TGCAGCGCCTTCTGGGGGGTTGGTGAAAAACTGTTTTTT.

This clone appeared once. CDR3 sequence (DNA): TGTGCCACCAGCAGAGATCTCGGGGGATTCTACGAGCAGTACTTC. It translates to CATSRDLGGFYEQYF. This chain connects TRBV15 to TRBJ2-7; maybe TRBD2 (6 bases). V gave up 0 bases and J gave up 3 bases, with 12 bases separating them. The CDR3 consists of 15 residues. The germline CDR1 and CDR2 sequences are LNHNV and YYDKDF (reference sequence). The full variable domain, its missing parts supplied by reference TRBV15 and TRBJ2-7, is DAMVIQNPRYQVTQFGKPVTLSCSQTLNHNVMYWYQQKSSQAPKLLFHYYDKDFNNEADTPDNFQSRRPNTSFCFLDIRSPGLGDTAMYLCATSRDLGGFYEQYFGPGTRLTVT.

The CDR3 DNA is TGTGCCAGCAGCGTACTCGGAGCGGTGAACACCGGGGAGCTGTTTTTT. Protein sequence: CASSVLGAVNTGELFF. This chain uses TRBV9 with TRBJ2-2, with D perhaps matching TRBD2 (5 bases). Germline CDR1 reads SGDLS; CDR2 reads YYNGEE. The V end was cut by 1 base, the J end by 1 base, with 11 bases between. The CDR3 sequence is 16 residues long.

This clone has more than one count but fewer than ten. This rearrangement joins TRBV28 to TRBJ2-7, with unresolved D. CDR3 length: 14 amino acids. The germline gives CDR1 MDHEN, CDR2 SYDVKM. Trimming pared 8 bases from V and 2 bases from J, leaving 16 bases between. CDR3 residues: CASCPRTSAYEQYF. The DNA for the CDR3 is TGTGCCAGCTGTCCGCGCACTTCGGCCTACGAGCAGTACTTC.

This chain connects TRBV20-1 to TRBJ1-2, with D possibly matching TRBD1 (6 bases). CDR1 and CDR2 from the germline V gene are DFQATT and SNEGSKA (reference sequence). V was trimmed by 7 bases and J by 6 bases, leaving 12 bases between them. This CDR3 is 11 amino acids long. CDR3 DNA sequence: TGCAGTGGGGCCGCAGGGGATGGCTACACCTTC. Residues: CSGAAGDGYTF.

The chain is built from TRBV19 and TRBJ1-3; 8 bases are shared with TRBD1. Germline CDR1 reads LNHDA; CDR2 reads SQIVND (reference sequence). V was pared by 10 bases and J by 0 bases, with 5 bases of the junction left unmatched. CDR3 length: 14 amino acids. The CDR3: CATGQGASGNTIYF. CDR3 bases: TGTGCCACAGGACAGGGAGCCTCTGGAAACACCATATATTTT.

This chain links TRBV5-6 with TRBJ2-3; D unclear. V lost 8 bases and J lost 1, with 17 bases in between. Germline assignment: CDR1 SGHDT and CDR2 YYEEEE. CDR3 length equals 15 residues. The CDR3 sequence: CASLERLRRTDTQYF. DNA of the CDR3: TGTGCCAGTTTGGAGCGCCTGAGGCGCACAGATACGCAGTATTTT.

This sequence joins TRBV30 and TRBJ2-5, with TRBD1 matching over 7 bases. The CDR3 totals 17 residues. Germline-derived CDR1 and CDR2 are GTSNPN and SVGIG (reference sequence). The V segment lost 5 bases and the J segment 0 bases; nucleotides outside the gene matches: 15. The CDR3 DNA reads as TGTGCCTGGGATTGGGGTCTGGGACAGAACCACCAAGAGACCCAGTACTTC. Amino acids: CAWDWGLGQNHQETQYF.

The chain has TRBV28 and TRBJ1-2; no definite D call. Trimming cost V 1 base and J 6 bases, with 12 bases left between them. The germline gives CDR1 MDHEN, CDR2 SYDVKM. The CDR3 runs 14 residues. CDR3 in amino acids: CASSLYPETNGYTF. The CDR3 nucleotides read TGTGCCAGCAGTTTATATCCCGAAACTAATGGCTACACCTTC.

The table lists this clone with a few counts. The chain recombines TRBV5-1 with TRBJ2-7, with TRBD1 matching over 9 bases. CDR1 is SGHRS and CDR2 is YFSETQ in the germline V gene. V lost 4 bases and J lost 1; bases outside the gene matches: 6. This CDR3 comprises 15 residues. The CDR3 reads CASSLTGGVSYEQYF. Here the CDR3 DNA reads TGCGCCAGCAGCCTAACAGGGGGCGTTTCCTACGAGCAGTACTTC.

V usage is TRBV6-5 and J usage is TRBJ1-2; the match to TRBD1 covers 7 bases. From germline, CDR1 is MNHEY and CDR2 SVGAGI. The V gene end was trimmed by 7 bases and the J gene end by 8 bases; junction bases not matched to a gene: 4. The length of the CDR3 is 11 residues. CDR3 loop: CASIRGRGYTF. CDR3 sequence (DNA): TGTGCCAGCATAAGGGGGCGAGGCTACACCTTC.

This chain links TRBV27 with TRBJ2-2, with D perhaps TRBD1 or TRBD2 (5 bases each). The CDR3 extends over 16 amino acids. Trimming left V 2 bases short and J 2 bases short, with 12 bases between. The germline CDR1 and CDR2 sequences are MNHEY and SMNVEV (reference sequence). The CDR3 coding sequence is TGTGCCAGCAGTTTAATGGGACCAAGCAACACCGGGGAGCTGTTTTTT. This gives the protein CASSLMGPSNTGELFF.